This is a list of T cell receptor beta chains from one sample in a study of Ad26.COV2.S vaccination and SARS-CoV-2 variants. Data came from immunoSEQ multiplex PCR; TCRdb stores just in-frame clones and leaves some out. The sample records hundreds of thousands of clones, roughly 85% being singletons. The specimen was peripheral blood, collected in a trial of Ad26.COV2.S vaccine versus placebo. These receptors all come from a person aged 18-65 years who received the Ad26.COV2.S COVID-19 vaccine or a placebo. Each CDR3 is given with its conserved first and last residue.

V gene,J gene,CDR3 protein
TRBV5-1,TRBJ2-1,CASSLDLGRNNEQFF
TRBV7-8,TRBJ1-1,CASSLGLLQNTEAFF
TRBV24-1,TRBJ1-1,CATSDPDWVNTEAFF
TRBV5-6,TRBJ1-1,CASSLALWDTLDTEAFF
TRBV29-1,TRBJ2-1,CSVEGIGTSRQTHNEQFF
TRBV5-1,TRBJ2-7,CASSSGAGYEQYF
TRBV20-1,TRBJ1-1,CSAGTGIEAFF
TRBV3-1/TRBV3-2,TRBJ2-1,CASSQALRGGGRSSYNEQFF
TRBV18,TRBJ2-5,CASSQTPGGETQYF
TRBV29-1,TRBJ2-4,CSVESKNIQYF
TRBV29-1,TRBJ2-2,CSVVRYTGELFF
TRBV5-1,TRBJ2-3,CASSLGLAGFTDTQYF
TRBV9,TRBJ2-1,CASSDTSSGVYNEQFF
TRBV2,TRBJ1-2,CASRRAGDYGYTF
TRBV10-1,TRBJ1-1,CASSDSGQANTEAFF
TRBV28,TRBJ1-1,CASSYPQTTEAFF
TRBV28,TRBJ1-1,CASSFHSRGRITEAFF
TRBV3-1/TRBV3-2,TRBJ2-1,CASSTVQRGYNEQFF
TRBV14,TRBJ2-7,CASSQGGKQYF
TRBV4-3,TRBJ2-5,CASSQEGSRVRTETQYF
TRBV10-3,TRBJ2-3,CAISEAAGGTDTQYF
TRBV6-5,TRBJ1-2,CASSSGLTLAGYTF
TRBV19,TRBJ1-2,CASSTPAGFDYTF
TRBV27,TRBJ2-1,CASGRTAYNEQFF
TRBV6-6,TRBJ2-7,CACGRGLYEQYF
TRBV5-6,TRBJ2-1,CASSLAGYASYNEQFF
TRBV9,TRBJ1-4,CASSVSPQTNEKLFF
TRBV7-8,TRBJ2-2,CASSLVVGREYTGELFF
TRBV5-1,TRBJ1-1,CASSLARTKNTEAFF
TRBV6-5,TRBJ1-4,CASRRAGGFNEKLFF
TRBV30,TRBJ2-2,CAWNRWASGANTGELFF
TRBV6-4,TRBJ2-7,CASSPIAGPYYEQYF
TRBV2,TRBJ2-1,CASSEGLAADNEQFF
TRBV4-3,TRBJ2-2,CASSQDPVAVYTGELFF
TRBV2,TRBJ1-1,CASSESGNTEAFF
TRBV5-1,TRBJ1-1,CASSTGQGIAEAFF
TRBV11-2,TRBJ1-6,CASSLGGVRLSPLHF
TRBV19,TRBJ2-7,CASSPLSGRGYEQYF
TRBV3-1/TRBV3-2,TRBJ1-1,CASIKVILNTEAFF
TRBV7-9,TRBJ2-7,CASSLGVEQYF
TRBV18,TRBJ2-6,CASSLLGQPTSGANVLTF
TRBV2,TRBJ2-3,CASSGEAGDTQYF